This T cell receptor (beta chain) is from a study of post-analysis software for immune sequencing data. Tagging with unique molecular identifiers was a feature of the TCR beta cDNA libraries. TCRdb itself ran the PCR reads through MiXCR, one entry per CDR3 protein. The sample contains about 620,000 distinct CDR3 sequences, 40% to 50% of which appear only once. Source material: blood. This clonotype was obtained from a girl aged 10-17 years with multiple sclerosis.

This CDR3 reads CASSLETGERGTEAFF. CDR3 coding DNA: TGCGCCAGCAGCTTGGAGACAGGGGAAAGGGGCACTGAAGCTTTCTTT. The rearrangement links TRBV5-1 to TRBJ1-1; 8 bases are shared with TRBD1. Germline V lookup: CDR1 SGHRS, CDR2 YFSETQ. This CDR3 is 16 amino acids long. Trimming took 0 bases from V and 4 from J; bases not matched to a gene: 8.